The source of this T cell receptor (beta chain) is a study of cytomegalovirus exposure and HLA in healthy donors. CDR1 and CDR2 from the germline V gene are SNHLY and FYNNEI. The CDR3 spans 13 residues. Trimming stripped 8 bases from V and 3 bases from J, with 12 bases between. This clone was picked up a small number of times. This CDR3 is also generated by other DNA sequences in the sample. Researchers ran the PCR with 60 Vbeta and 13 Jbeta primers. Repertoires were generated with immunoSEQ multiplex PCR, while TCRdb's copy carries only in-frame clones and drops some. The sample includes 150,000 to 200,000 clones, 81% of them seen just once.

The chain uses TRBV2 and TRBJ2-3, with a weak D call TRBD2 (5 bases). The TCR originated in a man between 18 and 35 years old in good health and CMV-seronegative. Sequencing was done on a sample of PBMCs. The CDR3: CASGQEATDTQYF. The CDR3 DNA reads as TGTGCCAGCGGCCAGGAGGCTACAGATACGCAGTATTTT. The variable domain in full, completed from reference TRBV2 and TRBJ2-3, reads EPEVTQTPSHQVTQMGQEVILRCVPISNHLYFYWYRQILGQKVEFLVSFYNNEISEKSEIFDDQFSVERPDGSNFTLKIRSTKLEDSAMYFCASGQEATDTQYFGPGTRLTVL.